This entry is about one T cell receptor beta chain. The table lists this clone with a few counts. Its antigen target is currently unknown. This may be a read error: a much more frequent sequence differs by one nucleotide. There are 12 amino acids in the CDR3, from cysteine to phenylalanine inclusive. Only CDR3 DNA is held: 36 bases, read in frame from base 1. V loses 3 bases of germline sequence and J loses 2 bases, and the interval between the two ends is 4 bases. The CDR1 and CDR2 encoded by the germline V gene (reference sequence) are SGHKS and YYEKEE. Each donor gave one peripheral blood draw, averaging around 0.11 L, which was collected into heparinised tubes. A BD FACSAria II and a panel including CD45RO, CCR7, CD25, CD127, CD95 and CD27 were used to sort naive, central memory, regulatory and stem cell-like memory CD4+ T cells. Every sorted population had a purity above 95%. PBMCs were isolated right away by Lymphoprep density gradient centrifugation and were stained directly, without culture. To minimize batch effects, samples were stained and sorted in pairs, one healthy donor with one patient per experiment.

This record comes from a study of beta chain features in type 1 diabetes (dated 2018 in TCRdb). Background for the entire study: No differences in mean age, gender distribution, total cell number or subset yield were found between patients and healthy donors. A total of about 110 million sorted cells were examined across all samples, and the number of cells per subset was strongly correlated with RNA yield. Whereas all 30 or so donors provided naive and central memory subsets, regulatory and stem cell-like memory subsets were isolated from just 8 patients and roughly 8 healthy donors. The study compared TCRB repertoires of sorted circulating CD4+ T cell subsets between recently diagnosed type 1 diabetes patients and matched healthy donors. On the study overall, not on this receptor specifically: Because the HLA sub-analyses included only small numbers of individuals, any influence of HLA type on TCRB rearrangement was left unresolved. Type 1 diabetes patients showed a moderate but significant shortening of TCRB CDR3 length in all four CD4+ subsets. PCR may preferentially amplify shorter templates, but because patient and control samples were amplified and corrected together, any resulting skew would affect both groups equally. Naive, central memory and regulatory TCRB repertoires appeared to be more similar among patients than among healthy donors. Because cDNA was sequenced instead of genomic DNA, activated cells with high expression could be over-represented, although the groups did not differ in activation or CD3 levels. Patients with type 1 diabetes made fewer insertions and deleted more nucleotides at VDJ recombination sites, implying thymic rearrangement abnormalities.

The entire isolated RNA was reverse transcribed using the High Capacity cDNA Reverse Transcription Kit, and thus expressed TCRB transcripts were sequenced. Naive, central memory and regulatory T cell samples underwent deep immunoSEQ sequencing, averaging around 4 million total reads per sample. After sorted cells were lysed in RLT buffer, RNA was extracted with DNase-treated RNeasy Micro or Mini kits, with the choice depending on cell number. To prevent cross-contamination, each cell subset was processed individually, whereas patient and healthy donor samples were processed jointly. Using the immunoSEQ multiplex PCR, TCRB sequences were amplified from cDNA into 87-bp fragments spanning the CDR3 region. Sequencing of the amplicons was performed on the Illumina HiSeq platform. From the authors' description of their analysis: PCR bias was corrected computationally using synthetic template baselines, and reads within Hamming distance 2 were collapsed, with unmergeable singletons discarded. Reads were aligned against IMGT to assign V, D and J genes, CDR3 length and insertions or deletions at six rearrangement sites. Clonotype counts were normalized to sorted cell number within each subset before computing true diversity and Gini coefficients with the tcR R package. Repertoire sharing was quantified using the overlap coefficient calculated on TCRB nucleotide sequences. Here the immuneACCESS table is served through TCRdb, limited to in-frame sequences with V and J called. Missing clones are a known gap in these copies; in checked studies unresolved V genes cover under half, and the rest lacks a known reason. V, J and clone size were drawn from that table, and D and trimming were deduced from the DNA. This sample comprises about 150,000 clones, 10% to 13% of them detected only once. 0.5% of the sample comes from the top ten.

The source of this sequence is a man in his thirties or forties with type 1 diabetes. Recombination connected TRBV5-5 to TRBJ2-3, with no reliable assignment of the D segment. The sequenced sample was central memory CD4+ T cells from blood. CDR3 region: CASSSNTDTQYF. The nucleotide sequence is TGTGCCAGCAGCTCTAACACAGATACGCAGTATTTT.